This TCR beta chain was retrieved from a study of blood T cells in healthy people across ages. Study results and limitations: Fewer expanded clones and more diversity marked long-lived versus aged donors.

A second PCR of 7 to 11 cycles used a sample-barcoded 5' primer and a J-beta primer mix. TCRdb redid the calling of the 5' RACE reads with MiXCR, one entry per CDR3 protein. This sample has 1.5 million to 2 million distinct CDR3 sequences; approximately 32% occur once, and the top ten carry around 11%. Germline CDR1 is SGHTA and CDR2 is FQGNSA. The V end lost 3 bases, the J end lost 5 bases, and 10 bases lay between the germline ends. The CDR3 has 14 amino acids. Regarding this clonotype: Its antigen is unknown.

V usage is TRBV7-2 and J usage is TRBJ1-4; unclear D gene. This receptor was identified in a woman aged 25 to 39 in good health. The sample comprised blood. Here the CDR3 DNA reads TGTGCCAGCAGCTTTTCTCAGTTCAATGAAAAACTGTTTTTT. It encodes CASSFSQFNEKLFF.